This TCR beta chain was found in a study of identical twins. General observations from the study: Cord blood beta clonotypes present at high abundance carried fewer insertions; no such pattern appeared in memory repertoires. Analyses of zero insertions could, in part, be confounded by invariant MAIT and iNKT cells.

V was trimmed by 6 bases and J by 1 base, leaving 12 bases between them. The germline V gene has CDR1 SGHTA and CDR2 FQGTGA. The CDR3 loop spans 14 amino acids. Healthy Caucasians made up all donors. This clonotype was observed a handful of times. As yet, its antigen is unknown. The cDNA had a unique molecular identifier and a template-switch universal primer site. TCRdb re-called the 5' RACE reads with MiXCR, one entry per CDR3 protein. The repertoire includes roughly 230,000 distinct CDR3 sequences, about 8% of them detected once, and approximately 3% sits in the top ten. These data were likewise used in another study, on yellow fever vaccine responses in identical twins.

Sequencing was done on a sample of CD8+ T cells sorted from blood. The V and J genes are TRBV7-3 and TRBJ1-1; D unclear. The clonotype was recovered from a young woman in good health. CDR3 residues: CASSLFDRNTEAFF. In DNA, the CDR3 is TGTGCCAGCAGTCTGTTCGATCGGAACACTGAAGCTTTCTTT.